The 9 T cell receptor beta chains below all came from one sample that was sequenced in a study of control samples from healthy donors and cancer patients. The table came from immunoSEQ multiplex PCR; TCRdb's copy has only in-frame clones and leaves some out. The repertoire holds 75,000 to 95,000 clones, with 90% as singletons. Input material: blood. All receptors come from a woman between 18 and 30 years old in good health.

The chain couples TRBV3-1 (or the pseudogene TRBV3-2) to TRBJ1-5; weak D call: TRBD1 (6 bases). Deletions cut 4 bases from V and 2 bases from J, with 6 bases between. From germline, CDR1 is LGHDT and CDR2 YNNKEL (reference sequence). There are 13 residues in the CDR3. CDR3 sequence: CASSRQGNQPQHF. The CDR3 DNA is TGTGCCAGCAGCCGACAGGGCAATCAGCCCCAGCATTTT.

This clone was found once. The V call is TRBV29-1, the J call TRBJ1-2, with 10 bases lining up with TRBD1. The J segment lost 6 bases and the V segment lost 5 bases, leaving 6 bases of the junction unmatched. The germline V gene has CDR1 SQVTM and CDR2 ANQGSEA. This CDR3 comprises 13 residues. The CDR3 sequence: CSVRGTGADGYTF. The CDR3 bases are TGCAGCGTTCGGGGGACAGGGGCGGATGGCTACACCTTC.

This clone is a singleton in its sample. The chain employs TRBV6-5 and TRBJ1-3; D gene ambiguous. The ends were cut back, 0 bases at V and 4 bases at J, with 13 bases in the middle. The CDR3 has 16 amino acids. Germline V CDR1 and CDR2: MNHEY, SVGAGI. CDR3 in amino acids: CASSYSRSNKGNTIYF. CDR3 sequence (DNA): TGTGCCAGCAGTTACTCGAGGAGCAACAAAGGAAACACCATATATTTT.

The chain couples TRBV11-2 to TRBJ2-5; 10 bases fit TRBD2. Germline CDR1 reads SGHAT; CDR2 reads FQNNGV. With V trimmed by 0 bases and J by 4 bases, 8 bases remained unmatched. CDR3 length: 17 amino acids. CDR3: CASSLDGPGLARETQYF. CDR3 sequence (DNA): TGTGCCAGCAGCTTAGATGGTCCGGGACTAGCGAGAGAGACCCAGTACTTC.

The chain carries TRBV7-6 and TRBJ2-1, with 7 positions matching TRBD2. The CDR3 spans 16 residues. The J segment lost 0 bases and the V segment lost 2 bases, leaving 4 bases of the junction unmatched. Germline CDR1 SGHVS, CDR2 FNYEAQ. CDR3 nucleotides: TGTGCCAGCAGCTTAAGACTAGCAGGCTCCTACAATGAGCAGTTCTTC. Encoded protein: CASSLRLAGSYNEQFF.

The chain recombines TRBV30 with TRBJ1-2; tentative D call: TRBD1 (5 bases). Germline V gene data show CDR1 as GTSNPN and CDR2 as SVGIG (reference sequence). The CDR3 spans 10 residues. The V end lost 8 bases, the J end lost 3 bases, and 7 bases lay between the germline ends. The CDR3 DNA follows: TGTGCCGGGGCTGACTATGGCTACACCTTC. This encodes CAGADYGYTF. Together with reference TRBV30 and TRBJ1-2, the CDR3 gives the full variable domain: SQTIHQWPATLVQPVGSPLSLECTVEGTSNPNLYWYRQAAGRGLQLLFYSVGIGQISSEVPQNLSASRPQDRQFILSSKKLLLSDSGFYLCAGADYGYTFGSGTRLTVV.

The chain links TRBV19 to TRBJ1-2, with 7 bases lining up with TRBD1. Trimming took 4 bases from V and 4 from J; bases not matched to a gene: 6. Germline assignment: CDR1 LNHDA and CDR2 SQIVND (reference sequence). The CDR3 spans 14 residues. CDR3 DNA: TGTGCCAGTAGTAGTGGGACAGAATCCTATGGCTACACCTTC. Encoded protein: CASSSGTESYGYTF. Supplemented by reference TRBV19 and TRBJ1-2, the full variable domain reads DGGITQSPKYLFRKEGQNVTLSCEQNLNHDAMYWYRQDPGQGLRLIYYSQIVNDFQKGDIAEGYSVSREKKESFPLTVTSAQKNPTAFYLCASSSGTESYGYTFGSGTRLTVV.

V and J are TRBV11-3 and TRBJ2-2, with TRBD2 as a possible D gene (6 bases). Trimming removed 5 bases from V and 0 bases from J, with 16 bases in between. In germline, CDR1 is SGHNT, CDR2 YENEEA. CDR3 length: 17 residues. CDR3 coding DNA: TGTGCCAGCAGCCCGCGGGACGGAAGTTCGAACACCGGGGAGCTGTTTTTT. Translating gives CASSPRDGSSNTGELFF.

The V and J genes are TRBV7-3 and TRBJ2-2, with 10 nucleotides matching TRBD1. The V gene's germline CDR1 is SGHTA and CDR2 FQGTGA. V lost 1 base, J lost 7 bases, and 9 bases stayed unmatched. The CDR3 has 17 amino acids. The CDR3: CASSLRSGQGLNGELFF. The CDR3 DNA reads TGTGCCAGCAGCTTAAGATCGGGACAGGGGCTGAACGGGGAGCTGTTTTTT. Complete variable domain (other parts from reference TRBV7-3 and TRBJ2-2): GAGVSQTPSNKVTEKGKYVELRCDPISGHTALYWYRQSLGQGPEFLIYFQGTGAADDSGLPNDRFFAVRPEGSVSTLKIQRTERGDSAVYLCASSLRSGQGLNGELFFGEGSRLTVL.